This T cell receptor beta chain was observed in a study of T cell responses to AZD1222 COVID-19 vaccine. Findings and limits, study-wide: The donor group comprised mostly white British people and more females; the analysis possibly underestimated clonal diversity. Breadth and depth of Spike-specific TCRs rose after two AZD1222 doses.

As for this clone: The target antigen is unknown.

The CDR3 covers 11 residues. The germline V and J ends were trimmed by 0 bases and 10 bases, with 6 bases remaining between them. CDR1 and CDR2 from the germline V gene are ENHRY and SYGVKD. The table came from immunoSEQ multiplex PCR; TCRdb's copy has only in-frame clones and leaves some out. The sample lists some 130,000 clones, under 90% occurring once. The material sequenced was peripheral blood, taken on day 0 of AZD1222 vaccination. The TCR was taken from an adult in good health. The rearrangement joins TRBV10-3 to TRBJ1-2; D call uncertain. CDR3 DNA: TGTGCCATCAGTGAGTCGAAGAACTACACCTTC. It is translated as CAISESKNYTF.